This TCR beta chain was sequenced in a study of T-cell memory formation after mild COVID-19 (dated by TCRdb to the early 2020s). Looking at the study overall: TCR sequence clusters from the two donors were largely donor specific. T-cell clones expanding and contracting after mild COVID-19 in a couple of donors were tracked by longitudinal TCRalpha and TCRbeta repertoire sequencing. Two young, previously healthy adult volunteers made up the cohort, one male and one female.

The sample holds a few counts of this clonotype. The antigen it recognizes is unknown. Base qualities were left out, and no much larger clone turns up one base away. Ficoll-Paque density gradient centrifugation was the method used to isolate PBMCs. From the cysteine up to the phenylalanine, the CDR3 has a length of 11 residues. CDR3 DNA is the only sequence kept; it has 33 bases, read in frame from the first base. CDR1 SEHNR and CDR2 FQNEAQ were looked up in the germline V gene (reference sequence). V lost 6 bases and J lost 7 bases; the stretch between them is 9 bases long. Sequencing used an Illumina NovaSeq 6000. TCRalpha and TCRbeta cDNA libraries were constructed by 5'RACE with constant-segment primers, with sample barcodes and unique molecular identifiers being introduced. RNA was extracted from every sample with Trizol reagent. Amplification of the libraries took two PCR steps, and the second step added a second sample barcode plus Illumina TruSeq adapters. Libraries were sequenced on an Illumina NovaSeq with 2 x 150 bp paired-end reads. On the authors' methods: Demultiplexing of reads and collapsing into UMI-guided consensus sequences were performed with migec v1.2.7. Using mixcr v2.1.11, the UMI consensuses were aligned to TRA and TRB V and J templates and assembled into clonotypes. Expanded or contracted clonotypes were those called significant by both edgeR and NoisET, with noise models trained on biological replicates. For edgeR calls, the thresholds were a false discovery rate-adjusted p below 0.01 and a log2 fold-change of 1. As an exploratory analysis of dynamics, max-normalized trajectories of the 1000 most abundant clonotypes were examined with PCA combined with hierarchical clustering. Separately sequenced CD4+ and CD8+ repertoires were used to assign the CD4 or CD8 phenotype of responding clones. The public reads were run again by TCRdb, first through fastp at Q25 and then through MiXCR, and only productive beta chains were kept. CDR3 protein duplicates are merged, each entry listing the most common genes and DNA. The V and J calls shown here were made by TCRdb, not taken from the authors' results. Across this sample there are fewer than 600,000 distinct CDR3 sequences, with 20% to 25% seen only once. Approximately 8% of the sample is held by the ten biggest clonotypes.

What the research found in general, with its limitations: Only two mild cases were covered by the study, and larger cohorts that include severe cases with pre-infection samples were considered necessary. The second-wave clones that peaked on day 37 were not confirmed to be SARS-CoV-2 specific. Contracting CD4+ clones turned up mainly in the CM and EM memory subsets, whereas EMRA was where CD8+ clones were enriched. The detection of some responding clones in pre-infection memory suggests that pre-existing cross-reactive memory T cells joined the SARS-CoV-2 response. From day 15 to 85, contracting clones showed balanced CD4/CD8 phenotypes, whereas a second wave of clones that expanded from day 15 to 37 leaned towards CD4+.

The material sequenced was PBMCs or a T cell subset sorted from them (not recorded which). The chain employs TRBV7-9 and TRBJ1-2; no D gene can be assigned with confidence. The sequence was collected from an adult woman who had mild COVID-19 (a few samples of this study predate the infection). The sample titles of this study are shuffled in the database, so cell type and time point are left out; the donor was told from shared clones. The CDR3 protein: CASRLESGYTF. The DNA sequence is given as TGTGCCAGCAGACTGGAGTCTGGCTACACCTTC.